This T cell receptor beta chain originates from a study of blood T cell repertoires in COVID-19. In the original analysis: Reference gene primers were amplified, and this amplification served to estimate nucleated cell counts. TCRdb keeps only in-frame clones here, not all; method: immunoSEQ multiplex PCR. That table furnishes V, J and clone size, whereas the DNA furnished D and trimming. The repertoire holds tens of thousands of clones, around 87% seen once, with about 1% in the top ten. In germline, CDR1 is WSHSY, CDR2 SAAADI. With 9 bases clipped from V and 2 bases from J, the junction kept 5 bases outside the gene matches. This CDR3 comprises 13 residues.

The chain employs TRBV10-2 and TRBJ2-3, with 7 bases fitting TRBD1. The receptor was isolated from a human donor in a cohort sampled during active COVID-19. The sequencing sample was made of peripheral blood. CDR3 in amino acids: CASEGTDTDTQYF. CDR3 DNA: TGCGCCAGTGAGGGGACAGACACAGATACGCAGTATTTT.